This TCR beta chain was captured in a study of chemoradiotherapy in HPV16-positive cancers (dated by TCRdb to between 2021 and 2024). Background for the entire study: Using functional T-cell assays on cells from a couple of HPV16-positive patients, the researchers defined candidate HPV-specific T-cell clones and common TCR motifs. The study asked whether T-cell immunity against the HPV oncoproteins E6 and E7 changes during chemoradiotherapy and whether it affects survival. Next, the candidate HPV-specific TCRs and motifs were followed in TCR repertoires from about 90 patients with HPV-related cancers. Here is what the overall study found, with its caveats: Expansion of candidate HPV-specific clones and E7-related TCR motifs was observed in the tumor microenvironment during treatment, whereas no such expansion was observed for non-HPV-specific T cells. Among HPV16-positive patients, expansion of HPV-responsive T cells during chemoradiotherapy was associated with better recurrence-free survival. The functional definition of HPV-specific T cells was derived from only two HPV16-positive patients, and the survival association was reported for HPV16-positive patients.

A remark on this clone: What this receptor recognizes is not known. Per-base qualities were not stored, and no clone one base away is much larger.

Libraries were constructed by the immunoSEQ multiplex PCR assay. TCRdb mirrors the immuneACCESS table, restricted to in-frame sequences. Some clones are absent from its copies; in checked studies, under half trace to an unresolved V gene, and the reason for the others is unknown. Across this sample there are about 68,000 clones, with more than 70% seen only once. Of the sample, around 3.8% is held by the ten largest clones. Repertoires were sampled multiple times during chemoradiotherapy, which allowed clonal expansion in the tumor microenvironment to be followed. V lost 4 bases and J lost 6 bases; the stretch between them is 9 bases long. Reading from cysteine to phenylalanine, the CDR3 counts 12 amino acids. Only CDR3 DNA is held: 36 bases, read in frame from base 1. CDR1 and CDR2, per the germline V gene, are SNHLY and FYNNEI.

The source of this sequence is a human donor with HPV-associated anogenital cancer. The chain was built from TRBV2 and TRBJ1-2, with a tentative D gene TRBD1 over 6 matching bases. This sample comprised blood, obtained from a patient who underwent chemoradiotherapy. The CDR3 protein is CASSGRGHGYTF. The sequenced DNA is TGTGCCAGCAGTGGACGGGGGCATGGCTACACCTTC.